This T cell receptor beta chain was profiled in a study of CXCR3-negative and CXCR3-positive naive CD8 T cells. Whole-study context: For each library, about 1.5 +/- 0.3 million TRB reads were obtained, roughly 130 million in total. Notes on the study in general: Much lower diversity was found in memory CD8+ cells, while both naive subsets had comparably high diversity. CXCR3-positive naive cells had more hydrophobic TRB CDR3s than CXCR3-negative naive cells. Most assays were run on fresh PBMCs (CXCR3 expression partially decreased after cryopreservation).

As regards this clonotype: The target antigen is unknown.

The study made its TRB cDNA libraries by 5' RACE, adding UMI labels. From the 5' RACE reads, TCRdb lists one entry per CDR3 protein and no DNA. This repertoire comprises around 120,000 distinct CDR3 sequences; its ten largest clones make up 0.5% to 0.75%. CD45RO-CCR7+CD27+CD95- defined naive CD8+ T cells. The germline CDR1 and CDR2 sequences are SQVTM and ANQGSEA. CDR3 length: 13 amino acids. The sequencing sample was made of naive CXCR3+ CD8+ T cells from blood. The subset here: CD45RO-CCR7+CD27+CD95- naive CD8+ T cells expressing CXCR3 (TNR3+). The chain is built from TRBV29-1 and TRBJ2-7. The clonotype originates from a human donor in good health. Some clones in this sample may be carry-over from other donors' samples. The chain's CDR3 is CSVVPGEFPEQYF.